This record covers a single TCR beta chain. The antigen remains undetermined. This entry comes from a study of cytomegalovirus exposure and HLA in healthy donors. Study findings and constraints: Later analysis suggested most CMV-associated TCR beta chains were HLA-restricted. A later analysis showed TCR association rates differing by HLA locus, peaking at DRB1 and lowest at HLA-C.

Use of 60 Vbeta and 13 Jbeta primers characterized the PCR. Profiling relied on immunoSEQ multiplex PCR, and the TCRdb table lists in-frame clones only, not all of them. Recorded for this sample: tens of thousands of clones. Germline CDR1 MNHNS, CDR2 SASEGT. CDR3 length: 24 residues. V dropped 1 base and J dropped 2 bases, with 37 bases sitting between them. The chain employs TRBV6-1 and TRBJ2-3; maybe TRBD1 (5 bases). The clonotype comes from a woman aged 55-69 years in good health and CMV-seropositive. Sample: PBMCs. CDR3 sequence reads: CASSEGPHHAVQESLPSNTDTQYF. The CDR3 DNA reads as TGTGCCAGCAGTGAAGGCCCCCATCACGCTGTACAGGAGTCGCTCCCTTCCAACACAGATACGCAGTATTTT.